These 24 T cell receptor beta chains share one sample of origin, sequenced in a study of cytomegalovirus exposure and HLA in healthy donors. Using immunoSEQ multiplex PCR, the repertoire was profiled, and TCRdb retains in-frame clones only, with some absent. The sample has 150,000 or so clones, 70% to 90% seen once. The sample taken for sequencing was PBMCs. The receptors were gathered from a woman in her twenties or thirties in good health and CMV-seropositive.

The chain couples TRBV5-1 to TRBJ2-2; 10 nucleotides agree with TRBD1. Germline CDR1 SGHRS, CDR2 YFSETQ. This CDR3 has 15 residues. The ends lost 4 bases at V and 7 bases at J; junction bases unmatched: 7. In DNA, the CDR3 is TGCGCCAGCAGCAAGAGACAGGGGGCAAACGGGGAGCTGTTTTTT. Translated: CASSKRQGANGELFF.

The rearrangement links TRBV5-1 to TRBJ2-2, with TRBD1 identical over 8 bases. In germline, CDR1 is SGHRS, CDR2 YFSETQ. The CDR3 spans 14 residues. V dropped 4 bases and J dropped 7; count of bases not matched to a gene: 6. The CDR3 region is CASSPRGQSGELFF. CDR3 DNA: TGCGCCAGCAGCCCCAGGGGGCAAAGCGGGGAGCTGTTTTTT.

The CDR3 coding sequence is TGTGCCAGTAGTAGCTACGAGGCGGGGGGGAATGAGCAGTTCTTC. Translation gives CASSSYEAGGNEQFF. This rearrangement joins TRBV19 to TRBJ2-1; 9 positions agree with TRBD2. CDR3 length: 15 amino acids. Germline assignment: CDR1 LNHDA and CDR2 SQIVND (reference sequence). V dropped 4 bases and J dropped 7; count of bases not matched to a gene: 8.

The chain is built from TRBV2 and TRBJ2-7, with 9 bases fitting TRBD2. V shed 7 bases and J 3 bases; nucleotides not matched to a gene: 4. CDR1 SNHLY and CDR2 FYNNEI come from the germline V gene. The CDR3 runs 13 residues. The CDR3 bases are TGTGCCAGCAATCGCGGGAGGGACTACGAGCAGTACTTC. Amino acids: CASNRGRDYEQYF.

The rearrangement links TRBV2 to TRBJ1-2; TRBD1 is a possible D gene (5 bases). The V and J ends lost 6 bases and 0 bases respectively, with 17 bases between them. CDR1 is SNHLY and CDR2 is FYNNEI in the germline V gene. The CDR3 contains 16 residues. The CDR3 loop reads CASSGKRQSPNYGYTF. The CDR3 bases are TGTGCCAGCAGCGGTAAGCGACAGAGTCCTAACTATGGCTACACCTTC.

V and J are TRBV4-1 and TRBJ1-5; weak D call: TRBD1 (5 bases). Germline V lookup: CDR1 MGHRA, CDR2 YSYEKL. Trimming stripped 4 bases from V and 1 base from J, with 20 bases between. The CDR3 is 18 residues long. CDR3 DNA: TGCGCCAGCAGCCTCCTCCCCTCAGGGTTTGGCAGCAATCAGCCCCAGCATTTT. Residues: CASSLLPSGFGSNQPQHF.

In nucleotides, the CDR3 is TGTGCCACCAGCAGAGATGGGACAACCTCCTACAATGAGCAGTTCTTC. Its protein is CATSRDGTTSYNEQFF. V and J are TRBV15 and TRBJ2-1; a possible D gene is TRBD1 (6 bases). Trimming cost V 0 bases and J 0 bases, with 9 bases left between them. CDR1 LNHNV and CDR2 YYDKDF come from the germline V gene (reference sequence). The CDR3 length is 16 residues.

The chain is built from TRBV9 and TRBJ2-7; 9 bases agree with TRBD1. The germline V gene encodes CDR1 SGDLS and CDR2 YYNGEE. Trimming took 2 bases from V and 2 from J; bases not matched to a gene: 5. The CDR3 extends over 15 amino acids. CDR3 DNA sequence: TGTGCCAGCAGCGTGGGGACAGGGTATACCTACGAGCAGTACTTC. Amino acid sequence: CASSVGTGYTYEQYF. The whole variable domain, remainder taken from reference TRBV9 and TRBJ2-7, is DSGVTQTPKHLITATGQRVTLRCSPRSGDLSVYWYQQSLDQGLQFLIQYYNGEERAKGNILERFSAQQFPDLHSELNLSSLELGDSALYFCASSVGTGYTYEQYFGPGTRLTVT.

With respect to this clone: Other DNA sequences in this specimen translate into the identical CDR3. V usage is TRBV18 and J usage is TRBJ1-1, with a tentative D call TRBD1 (5 bases). Trimming left V 3 bases short and J 2 bases short, with 7 bases between. Germline V gene sequence: CDR1 KGHSH, CDR2 LQKENI. The CDR3 is 13 residues long. The CDR3 nucleotides are TGTGCCAGCTCACCGGGACTAAACACTGAAGCTTTCTTT. This sequence encodes CASSPGLNTEAFF.

This chain uses TRBV28 with TRBJ2-1, with 10 bases aligning to TRBD2. Trimming removed 5 bases from V and 7 bases from J; junction bases left unmatched: 8. Germline loops: CDR1 MDHEN, CDR2 SYDVKM. The CDR3 contains 15 residues. The CDR3: CASSPGGLAKNEQFF. The CDR3 DNA follows: TGTGCCAGCAGTCCCGGGGGACTAGCGAAAAATGAGCAGTTCTTC.

The chain has TRBV27 and TRBJ2-7; D unclear. The CDR3 consists of 13 residues. V was shortened by 4 bases and J by 0 bases, with 7 bases between the two germline ends. CDR1 and CDR2 (germline): MNHEY, SMNVEV (reference sequence). CDR3 sequence (DNA): TGTGCCAGCAGTTCCGGCGGCTCCTACGAGCAGTACTTC. Residues: CASSSGGSYEQYF.

The chain joins TRBV27 to TRBJ2-1; D gene uncertain. This CDR3 contains 18 residues. The germline V and J ends were trimmed by 8 bases and 0 bases, with 23 bases remaining between them. Germline values: CDR1 MNHEY, CDR2 SMNVEV (reference sequence). In DNA form, the CDR3 reads TGTGCCAGCCGACATGGGCCAAACTGGGCCGTCTCCTACAATGAGCAGTTCTTC. Amino acids: CASRHGPNWAVSYNEQFF.

V gene TRBV7-2 combines with J gene TRBJ2-2; no clear D gene. Trimming removed 3 bases at V and 2 bases at J, with 10 bases between. This CDR3 is built from 15 residues. The V gene's germline CDR1 is SGHTA and CDR2 FQGNSA. In DNA, the CDR3 is TGTGCCAGCAGCTTGGTACCCACTAACACCGGGGAGCTGTTTTTT. It encodes CASSLVPTNTGELFF. Filled out from reference TRBV7-2 and TRBJ2-2, the complete variable domain reads GAGVSQSPSNKVTEKGKDVELRCDPISGHTALYWYRQSLGQGLEFLIYFQGNSAPDKSGLPSDRFSAERTGGSVSTLTIQRTQQEDSAVYLCASSLVPTNTGELFFGEGSRLTVL.

This sequence joins TRBV28 and TRBJ1-5; D is unclear. The CDR3 sequence is 10 residues long. Germline V gene data show CDR1 as MDHEN and CDR2 as SYDVKM. The ends were cut back, 6 bases at V and 9 bases at J, with 6 bases in the middle. The CDR3 spells CASSERPQHF. CDR3 coding DNA: TGTGCCAGCAGCGAGCGGCCCCAGCATTTT.

The chain employs TRBV2 and TRBJ1-4, with D possibly TRBD1 on 5 matching bases. The CDR3 is 15 residues long. Trimming cost V 7 bases and J 8 bases, with 20 bases left between them. In germline, CDR1 is SNHLY, CDR2 FYNNEI. The CDR3 loop is CASKETGVDREKLFF. CDR3 in DNA: TGTGCCAGCAAAGAAACAGGTGTCGATAGAGAAAAACTGTTTTTT. The full variable domain, rest sourced from reference TRBV2 and TRBJ1-4, is EPEVTQTPSHQVTQMGQEVILRCVPISNHLYFYWYRQILGQKVEFLVSFYNNEISEKSEIFDDQFSVERPDGSNFTLKIRSTKLEDSAMYFCASKETGVDREKLFFGSGTQLSVL.

The chain has TRBV28 and TRBJ2-7; tentatively, D is TRBD2 (5 bases). This CDR3 spans 13 amino acids. Looked up from germline, CDR1 is MDHEN and CDR2 is SYDVKM. The V gene lost 6 bases and the J gene lost 2 bases, with 11 bases spanning the gap. CDR3 sequence: CASRPSGTYEQYF. CDR3 bases: TGTGCCAGCAGGCCGAGCGGTACCTACGAGCAGTACTTC.

The chain links TRBV6-5 to TRBJ2-5; TRBD2 aligns across 10 bases. The CDR3 contains 14 residues. Germline-derived CDR1 and CDR2 are MNHEY and SVGAGI. J was trimmed by 7 bases and V by 4 bases; bases with no gene match: 6. DNA for the CDR3: TGTGCCAGCAGTTCTAGCGGGGGAAGGGGGACCCAGTACTTC. As protein: CASSSSGGRGTQYF.

The chain couples TRBV5-6 to TRBJ2-2; D may be TRBD2 (6 bases). The CDR3 spans 15 residues. CDR1 is SGHDT, CDR2 YYEEEE, per germline. Trimming took 4 bases from V and 6 from J, leaving 16 bases between them. The CDR3 DNA reads as TGTGCCAGCAGCCCAGGACTCTGGAGGGCCGGGGAGCTGTTTTTT. It codes for CASSPGLWRAGELFF.

This clone was observed once. This chain links TRBV13 with TRBJ2-2, with a tentative D call TRBD2 (6 bases). CDR3 length equals 14 residues. The ends were cut back, 5 bases at V and 5 bases at J, with 12 bases in the middle. In germline, CDR1 is PRHDT, CDR2 FYEKMQ (reference sequence). The CDR3 DNA follows: TGTGCCAGCAGCGCCTATGCGGGAACCGGGGAGCTGTTTTTT. Amino acid sequence: CASSAYAGTGELFF.

The V call is TRBV15, the J call TRBJ2-1; 8 bases line up with TRBD2. The CDR3 covers 13 residues. Germline V CDR1 and CDR2: LNHNV, YYDKDF (reference sequence). Germline trimming cut 8 bases from V and 5 bases from J; bases unmatched to any gene: 5. The chain's CDR3 is CATGTSGHNEQFF. CDR3 DNA: TGTGCCACCGGCACTAGCGGACACAATGAGCAGTTCTTC.

The CDR3 DNA reads TGTGCCAGCACCTACGGGTCTAATGAAAAACTGTTTTTT. Translated: CASTYGSNEKLFF. The chain uses TRBV5-6 and TRBJ1-4; D ambiguous. Trimming cost V 6 bases and J 3 bases, with 9 bases left between them. Germline assignment: CDR1 SGHDT and CDR2 YYEEEE. The CDR3 runs 13 residues. The full variable domain, rest sourced from reference TRBV5-6 and TRBJ1-4, is DAGVTQSPTHLIKTRGQQVTLRCSPKSGHDTVSWYQQALGQGPQFIFQYYEEEERQRGNFPDRFSGHQFPNYSSELNVNALLLGDSALYLCASTYGSNEKLFFGSGTQLSVL.

The genes are TRBV30 and TRBJ1-3; a possible D gene is TRBD1 (5 bases). The ends were cut back, 0 bases at V and 0 bases at J, with 21 bases in the middle. The germline V gene encodes CDR1 GTSNPN and CDR2 SVGIG (reference sequence). This CDR3 spans 19 amino acids. CDR3 nucleotide sequence: TGTGCCTGGAGTGTACCAGGGAGGGTCAGTGTCTCCTCTGGAAACACCATATATTTT. Translated, it gives CAWSVPGRVSVSSGNTIYF.

The table lists this clone with a count of one. The V gene is TRBV11-2, the J gene TRBJ2-1; 7 bases are shared with TRBD2. The V segment lost 5 bases and the J segment 8 bases; nucleotides outside the gene matches: 6. In germline, CDR1 is SGHAT, CDR2 FQNNGV. This CDR3 has 13 amino acids. The CDR3 DNA reads as TGTGCCAGCAGCCTCTTCCGGGAGGATGAGCAGTTCTTC. It translates to CASSLFREDEQFF.

V is TRBV5-1 and J is TRBJ2-4; 9 bases map to TRBD1. The CDR3 spans 17 residues. Germline CDR1 is SGHRS and CDR2 is YFSETQ. Losses at the gene ends were 0 bases for V and 5 bases for J; bases not matched to a gene: 9. CDR3 DNA sequence: TGCGCCAGCAGCTTGGTACCGGGACAGGGAAGAGAAAACATTCAGTACTTC. Its protein is CASSLVPGQGRENIQYF.